A single T cell receptor beta chain is shown here with its context. Its antigen is still unknown. Within one base of it there is no much larger clone, and no base qualities were kept. This sample was taken from a study of technical replicates of blood from a few donors (dated by TCRdb to about 2017). Library preparation was by the immunoSEQ multiplex PCR assay. This immuneACCESS table, as held by TCRdb, lists in-frame sequences with V and J called but not all clones. Of the missing ones, under half trace to an unresolved V gene in checked studies; the others have no known cause. In all, the sample holds approximately 88,000 clones, and approximately 94% of those were seen once. The top ten hold approximately 0.25% of the sample. This clonotype was sampled from a human donor in good health. The sample comprised T cells isolated from PBMCs.

The DNA sequence follows: TGTGCCAGCAGCTTCGAACTCTACACTGAAGCTTTCTTT. Its translation is CASSFELYTEAFF. The chain links TRBV7-2 with TRBJ1-1, with the D gene not confidently named. V lost 3 bases and J lost 3 bases; the stretch between them is 8 bases long. The CDR3, cysteine through phenylalanine, is 13 amino acids long. Only the CDR3 part of the read is kept: 39 bases, read in frame from the first base. Taken from the germline V gene, the CDR1 and CDR2 loops are SGHTA and FQGNSA.